Below are 23 T cell receptor beta chains sequenced from a single sample in a study of T cell changes during pregnancy in multiple sclerosis. The assay was immunoSEQ multiplex PCR, and TCRdb's table has in-frame clones only and misses some. The sample lists 55,000 to 85,000 clones, under 95% seen once, with over 1.1% in the top ten. This material consisted of peripheral blood, taken after pregnancy. Source of these receptors: a female donor with multiple sclerosis, enrolled in a pregnancy study.

The chain carries TRBV4-2 and TRBJ1-1; D is unresolved. Trimming cost V 0 bases and J 3 bases, with 8 bases left between them. CDR1 LGHNA and CDR2 YNFKEQ come from the germline V gene. This CDR3 contains 14 residues. The CDR3 is CASSQDRADTEAFF. As DNA, the CDR3 is TGTGCCAGCAGCCAAGATCGTGCGGACACTGAAGCTTTCTTT.

This clone was detected once. CDR3 residues: CSVSYNEQFF. The CDR3 DNA follows: TGCAGCGTCAGCTACAATGAGCAGTTCTTC. The chain is built from TRBV29-1 and TRBJ2-1; D ambiguous. Germline V gives CDR1 SQVTM, CDR2 ANQGSEA. Trimming removed 6 bases at V and 3 bases at J, with 3 bases between. The CDR3 has 10 residues.

This clone was observed once. This chain connects TRBV7-9 to TRBJ2-3, with D hard to call. The length of the CDR3 is 17 residues. Trimming removed 1 base from V and 1 base from J, with 15 bases in between. The germline CDR1 and CDR2 sequences are SEHNR and FQNEAQ (reference sequence). In DNA, the CDR3 is TGTGCCAGCAGCTTAGGGCCATTGCCCTCTGGCACAGATACGCAGTATTTT. Translation: CASSLGPLPSGTDTQYF.

This chain uses TRBV28 with TRBJ2-5, with D unclear. Trimming stripped 2 bases from V and 5 bases from J, with 12 bases between. CDR1 and CDR2 from the germline V gene are MDHEN and SYDVKM. The length of the CDR3 is 14 residues. The CDR3 coding sequence is TGTGCCAGCAGTTTAGACCCCATGCGGGAGACCCAGTACTTC. Its translation: CASSLDPMRETQYF.

V and J are TRBV10-3 and TRBJ2-1; 11 positions agree with TRBD2. Germline assignment: CDR1 ENHRY and CDR2 SYGVKD. The ends lost 10 bases at V and 6 bases at J; junction bases unmatched: 8. This CDR3 has 14 amino acids. The CDR3 loop is CATSLAGARNEQFF. CDR3 coding DNA: TGTGCCACCTCACTAGCGGGAGCCCGCAATGAGCAGTTCTTC.

This clone has just a few counts. As DNA, the CDR3 is TGTGCCAGCAGCGGGTCGACGGGATTCAACACTGAAGCTTTCTTT. Residues: CASSGSTGFNTEAFF. The chain uses TRBV9 and TRBJ1-1; D remains ambiguous. The CDR3 contains 15 residues. CDR1 and CDR2 from the germline V gene are SGDLS and YYNGEE. Trimming pared 3 bases from V and 2 bases from J, leaving 14 bases between.

The rearrangement uses TRBV28 and TRBJ2-7; TRBD2 is a possible D gene (6 bases). V was shortened by 3 bases and J by 2 bases, with 14 bases between the two germline ends. The germline V gene has CDR1 MDHEN and CDR2 SYDVKM. The CDR3 has 15 amino acids. In nucleotides, the CDR3 is TGTGCCAGCAGTTTTACAGGCGGACTACCCTACGAGCAGTACTTC. It codes for CASSFTGGLPYEQYF.

This clone appeared a single time. The chain has TRBV5-1 and TRBJ2-1, with 9 bases matching TRBD1. The J segment lost 1 base and the V segment lost 4 bases, leaving 3 bases of the junction unmatched. Germline CDR1 reads SGHRS; CDR2 reads YFSETQ. The CDR3 totals 15 residues. DNA for the CDR3: TGCGCCAGCAGCCAAGGGACAGGGTCCTACAATGAGCAGTTCTTC. It codes for CASSQGTGSYNEQFF.

The genes are TRBV19 and TRBJ2-5, with 13 bases fitting TRBD2. This CDR3 has 16 residues. The V segment lost 5 bases and the J segment 1 base; nucleotides outside the gene matches: 4. The germline CDR1 and CDR2 sequences are LNHDA and SQIVND (reference sequence). In nucleotides, the CDR3 is TGTGCCAGTAGTTGGGGACTAGCGGGAACCCAAGAGACCCAGTACTTC. Its protein product is CASSWGLAGTQETQYF.

A single count supports this clone. J is TRBJ1-1 and V is TRBV19, with D uncertain. CDR3 length equals 14 residues. The germline V gene encodes CDR1 LNHDA and CDR2 SQIVND (reference sequence). Trimming removed 5 bases at V and 3 bases at J, with 13 bases between. CDR3 amino acids: CASSLPLRDTEAFF. CDR3 DNA sequence: TGTGCCAGTAGTCTTCCGCTACGGGACACTGAAGCTTTCTTT.

The rearrangement uses TRBV7-2 and TRBJ1-1, with a tentative D call TRBD1 (6 bases). V shed 2 bases and J shed 3 bases, with 10 bases lying between them. This CDR3 spans 14 amino acids. Germline V gene data show CDR1 as SGHTA and CDR2 as FQGNSA. The CDR3 nucleotides are TGTGCCAGCAGCTTATCGACAGGCTACACTGAAGCTTTCTTT. It translates to CASSLSTGYTEAFF. Filled out from reference TRBV7-2 and TRBJ1-1, the complete variable domain reads GAGVSQSPSNKVTEKGKDVELRCDPISGHTALYWYRQSLGQGLEFLIYFQGNSAPDKSGLPSDRFSAERTGGSVSTLTIQRTQQEDSAVYLCASSLSTGYTEAFFGQGTRLTVV.

The gene calls are TRBV10-3 and TRBJ1-5, with TRBD1 matching over 7 bases. V was pared by 0 bases and J by 5 bases, with 4 bases of the junction left unmatched. The CDR3 loop spans 15 amino acids. From germline, CDR1 is ENHRY and CDR2 SYGVKD. The CDR3 coding sequence is TGTGCCATCAGTGAGTCGACAGGGAATCATCAGCCCCAGCATTTT. Translated: CAISESTGNHQPQHF.

The rearrangement uses TRBV7-9 and TRBJ1-2; no definite D call. Germline V lookup: CDR1 SEHNR, CDR2 FQNEAQ (reference sequence). CDR3 size: 12 residues. V was shortened by 5 bases and J by 8 bases, with 12 bases between the two germline ends. CDR3 nucleotides: TGTGCCAGCAGCCTGGTCGAACGGGGCTACACCTTC. This sequence encodes CASSLVERGYTF. Complete variable domain (other parts from reference TRBV7-9 and TRBJ1-2): DTGVSQNPRHKITKRGQNVTFRCDPISEHNRLYWYRQTLGQGPEFLTYFQNEAQLEKSRLLSDRFSAERPKGSFSTLEIQRTEQGDSAMYLCASSLVERGYTFGSGTRLTVV.

This chain links TRBV10-2 with TRBJ2-3, with 9 bases matching TRBD2. Trimming cost V 3 bases and J 3 bases; bases outside gene matches: 7. The germline V gene has CDR1 WSHSY and CDR2 SAAADI. The CDR3 totals 16 residues. The CDR3 DNA is TGCGCCAGCAGTGATTTAGCGGGAGTACGTACAGATACGCAGTATTTT. It yields the protein CASSDLAGVRTDTQYF.

The chain employs TRBV6-5 and TRBJ1-5; possible D gene TRBD1, 6 bases. This CDR3 is built from 14 residues. The V end lost 6 bases, the J end lost 7 bases, and 16 bases lay between the germline ends. Germline CDR1 MNHEY, CDR2 SVGAGI. CDR3 nucleotides: TGTGCCAGCAGCCCCGACAGGACGACCCAGCCCCAGCATTTT. It translates to CASSPDRTTQPQHF.

This clone was found once. The rearrangement links TRBV10-3 to TRBJ1-1; no definite D call. The V and J ends lost 6 bases and 1 base respectively, with 9 bases between them. The germline gives CDR1 ENHRY, CDR2 SYGVKD. There are 13 residues in the CDR3. CDR3 protein: CAISDTRNTEAFF. In nucleotides, the CDR3 is TGTGCCATCAGCGATACGCGGAACACTGAAGCTTTCTTT.

The gene calls are TRBV29-1 and TRBJ2-3; the match to TRBD1 covers 7 bases. CDR1 SQVTM and CDR2 ANQGSEA come from the germline V gene. The CDR3 consists of 18 residues. Losses at the gene ends were 0 bases for V and 4 bases for J; bases not matched to a gene: 16. The CDR3 DNA sequence: TGCAGCGTTGAAGATCTTGGCGTCGCAGGGGGTTATCCAGATACGCAGTATTTT. It codes for CSVEDLGVAGGYPDTQYF.

The chain uses TRBV27 and TRBJ1-2; D unresolved. There are 10 residues in the CDR3. With 5 bases removed from V and 6 bases from J, the gap between germline ends came to 4 bases. The V gene's germline CDR1 is MNHEY and CDR2 SMNVEV (reference sequence). The CDR3 sequence is CASSLDGYTF. In DNA, the CDR3 is TGTGCCAGCAGTCTAGATGGCTACACCTTC.

The chain employs TRBV6-6 and TRBJ2-7, with D maybe TRBD1 (6 bases). Between the trimmed V and J ends, which lost 2 bases and 5 bases, there was a span of 19 bases. This CDR3 comprises 16 residues. Germline CDR1 and CDR2: MNHNY and SVGAGI (reference sequence). The CDR3 loop is CASSYPTGTGPNEQYF. CDR3 bases: TGTGCCAGCAGTTACCCCACAGGGACCGGGCCCAACGAGCAGTACTTC.

V gene TRBV5-6 combines with J gene TRBJ1-2; D possibly corresponds to TRBD1 (6 bases). In germline, CDR1 is SGHDT, CDR2 YYEEEE. Trimming removed 5 bases from V and 7 bases from J, with 12 bases in between. The CDR3 has 12 residues. The CDR3 spells CASSKGGAGYTF. The CDR3 region has the DNA TGTGCCAGCAGTAAGGGGGGGGCTGGCTACACCTTC. Full variable domain (rest looked up from reference TRBV5-6 and TRBJ1-2): DAGVTQSPTHLIKTRGQQVTLRCSPKSGHDTVSWYQQALGQGPQFIFQYYEEEERQRGNFPDRFSGHQFPNYSSELNVNALLLGDSALYLCASSKGGAGYTFGSGTRLTVV.

J is TRBJ2-1 and V is TRBV7-3, with D unresolved. This CDR3 comprises 14 residues. Germline CDR1 and CDR2: SGHTA and FQGTGA. The V and J ends lost 1 base and 2 bases respectively, with 6 bases between them. Here the CDR3 DNA reads TGTGCCAGCAGCTTAAGCGGTCCCTACAATGAGCAGTTCTTC. Residues: CASSLSGPYNEQFF. The full variable domain, in which reference TRBV7-3 and TRBJ2-1 provide the parts outside the CDR3, is GAGVSQTPSNKVTEKGKYVELRCDPISGHTALYWYRQSLGQGPEFLIYFQGTGAADDSGLPNDRFFAVRPEGSVSTLKIQRTERGDSAVYLCASSLSGPYNEQFFGPGTRLTVL.

CDR3: CASSLSPGQGETQYF. In nucleotides, the CDR3 is TGCGCCAGCAGCCTTTCTCCAGGGCAGGGGGAGACCCAGTACTTC. This rearrangement joins TRBV5-1 to TRBJ2-5, with a possible D match to TRBD1 (6 bases). Germline values: CDR1 SGHRS, CDR2 YFSETQ. CDR3 length: 15 amino acids. V lost 4 bases to trimming and J lost 5 bases, with 18 bases between them.

The rearrangement uses TRBV4-1 and TRBJ1-5; 7 bases align to TRBD1. Losses at the gene ends were 1 base for V and 7 bases for J; bases not matched to a gene: 7. This CDR3 spans 15 amino acids. The V gene's germline CDR1 is MGHRA and CDR2 YSYEKL. CDR3: CASSQVGTGEQPQHF. The CDR3 DNA reads as TGCGCCAGCAGCCAAGTTGGTACAGGGGAACAGCCCCAGCATTTT.